This passage covers 22 T cell receptor beta chains from one sample sequenced in a study of regulatory T cells in long-lasting Graves disease. Time point defined: newly diagnosed GD, antithyroid drugs for less than 3 months. Extracted PBMC RNA gave rise to the TCR library. In building TCR beta libraries, iRepertoire HTBI primers were used together with Arm-PCR of CDR3 regions. MiXCR, run by TCRdb on the multiplex PCR reads, gives a single entry per CDR3 protein. The data hold some 500,000 distinct CDR3 sequences, with 15% to 20% observed a single time. This same sample was also part of a study on T cells in Graves' hyperthyroidism and ophthalmopathy.

Here the sequenced sample was peripheral blood mononuclear cells (PBMCs), taken at new diagnosis, from a patient treated with antithyroid drugs. These receptors were taken from a woman in her forties or fifties with Graves disease.

Ten or more counts support this clonotype. The rearrangement links TRBV7-9 to TRBJ2-1; D perhaps matches TRBD1 (7 bases). Germline CDR1 reads SEHNR; CDR2 reads FQNEAQ (reference sequence). V dropped 7 bases and J dropped 8 bases, with 24 bases sitting between them. CDR3 length: 16 amino acids. CDR3: CASTLTGPEGAHEQFF. CDR3 nucleotide sequence: TGTGCCAGCACCCTAACCGGGCCGGAGGGGGCACATGAGCAGTTCTTC.

This clonotype was observed many times. The chain joins TRBV6-1 to TRBJ1-5; 7 bases are a match to TRBD1. The V gene's germline CDR1 is MNHNS and CDR2 SASEGT. This CDR3 region has 14 residues. V was clipped by 4 bases and J by 4 bases; unmatched bases: 4. The CDR3 DNA reads as TGTGCCAGCAGTGGACAGGGTGGTAATCAGCCCCAGCATTTT. Its protein is CASSGQGGNQPQHF.

The V gene is TRBV6-1, the J gene TRBJ1-2, with TRBD1 matching over 8 bases. This CDR3 is built from 11 residues. Germline V CDR1 and CDR2: MNHNS, SASEGT. With 6 bases clipped from V and 13 bases from J, the junction kept 7 bases outside the gene matches. The CDR3 reads CASSDGQGPTF. The CDR3 nucleotides are TGTGCCAGCAGCGATGGACAGGGACCCACCTTC.

This clonotype came up a few times. This chain connects TRBV4-1 to TRBJ2-3; TRBD2 agrees at 13 bases. CDR3 length: 16 residues. Germline V gene data show CDR1 as MGHRA and CDR2 as YSYEKL. Germline trimming cut 1 base from V and 7 bases from J; bases unmatched to any gene: 5. The CDR3 DNA sequence: TGCGCCAGCAGCCAAGTGGGACTAGCGGGGCCCTATACGCAGTATTTT. Its translation is CASSQVGLAGPYTQYF.

This clonotype was counted ten times or more. The genes are TRBV9 and TRBJ2-3; 8 bases line up with TRBD2. The length of the CDR3 is 16 residues. Germline lookup yields CDR1 SGDLS and CDR2 YYNGEE. Trimming cost V 4 bases and J 2 bases; bases outside gene matches: 9. The CDR3 nucleotides are TGTGCCAGCAGCTCACTCGCGGGGGGTACCACAGATACGCAGTATTTT. It yields the protein CASSSLAGGTTDTQYF.

This chain joins TRBV7-9 and TRBJ1-1, with D possibly TRBD1 on 6 matching bases. This CDR3 comprises 15 residues. The V gene lost 6 bases and the J gene lost 0 bases, with 14 bases spanning the gap. Per the germline V gene, CDR1 is SEHNR and CDR2 is FQNEAQ (reference sequence). In DNA form, the CDR3 reads TGTGCCAGCAGTGGACAAGGGGGGCTGAACACTGAAGCTTTCTTT. It yields the protein CASSGQGGLNTEAFF.

This clonotype was counted many times. The gene calls are TRBV12-3 or TRBV12-4 and TRBJ1-2, with a tentative D call TRBD1 (5 bases). This CDR3 comprises 13 residues. The V end lost 10 bases, the J end lost 8 bases, and 20 bases lay between the germline ends. The CDR3 spells CATREVGAWGYTF. CDR3 DNA: TGTGCCACCAGGGAGGTCGGTGCCTGGGGCTACACCTTC.

This clonotype occurred many times. The genes are TRBV12-3 or TRBV12-4 and TRBJ1-5; D is ambiguous. The CDR3 contains 14 residues. V gave up 2 bases and J gave up 3 bases, with 8 bases separating them. The CDR3 bases are TGTGCCAGCAGTTTAACGATTCTCAATCAGCCCCAGCATTTT. It codes for CASSLTILNQPQHF.

At least ten counts were recorded for this clonotype. The genes are TRBV5-6 and TRBJ1-2; D is unclear. V was clipped by 1 base and J by 0 bases, with 10 bases between them. In germline, CDR1 is SGHDT, CDR2 YYEEEE. The CDR3 runs 15 residues. CDR3 DNA: TGTGCCAGCAGCTTGAACGGGCCGGCTAACTATGGCTACACCTTC. Translating it yields CASSLNGPANYGYTF.

This clonotype was detected many times. The chain has TRBV3-1 and TRBJ2-7, with TRBD1 identical over 10 bases. V dropped 5 bases and J dropped 2; count of bases not matched to a gene: 6. CDR3 length: 15 residues. Germline lookup yields CDR1 LGHDT and CDR2 YNNKEL (reference sequence). CDR3 protein: CASSEAGQGPYEQYF. CDR3 bases: TGTGCCAGCAGCGAAGCGGGACAGGGGCCCTACGAGCAGTACTTC.

At least ten counts were recorded for this clonotype. The chain employs TRBV20-1 and TRBJ2-7, with 14 bases lining up with TRBD2. Losses at the gene ends were 4 bases for V and 10 bases for J; bases not matched to a gene: 6. Germline assignment: CDR1 DFQATT and CDR2 SNEGSKA (reference sequence). This CDR3 spans 13 amino acids. CDR3 bases: TGCAGTGCTACCGGACTAGCGGGGGGAGATCAGTACTTC. It translates to CSATGLAGGDQYF.

This clonotype was detected ten times or more. V and J are TRBV7-9 and TRBJ1-2; D not certain. CDR1 is SEHNR, CDR2 FQNEAQ, per germline (reference sequence). With 0 bases removed from V and 7 bases from J, the gap between germline ends came to 6 bases. The CDR3 spans 12 residues. Here the CDR3 reads CASSLATGGYTF. The CDR3 DNA reads as TGTGCCAGCAGCTTAGCCACGGGTGGCTACACCTTC.

The chain recombines TRBV4-1 with TRBJ2-7, with TRBD2 matching 14 bases. The germline V gene encodes CDR1 MGHRA and CDR2 YSYEKL. The CDR3 is made up of 19 amino acids. The V segment lost 2 bases and the J segment 0 bases; nucleotides outside the gene matches: 9. DNA for the CDR3: TGCGCCAGCAGCCAAAGGGAGACTAGCGGGGGGGCCCCCTCCTACGAGCAGTACTTC. This sequence encodes CASSQRETSGGAPSYEQYF.

This clonotype came up a few times. This chain uses TRBV14 with TRBJ2-3, with a tentative D call TRBD1 (5 bases). The CDR3 length is 13 residues. The ends were cut back, 4 bases at V and 2 bases at J, with 7 bases in the middle. The V gene's germline CDR1 is SGHDN and CDR2 FVKESK. The CDR3 region is CASSRGHTDTQYF. The CDR3 DNA sequence: TGTGCCAGCAGCCGGGGCCACACAGATACGCAGTATTTT.

Concerning this clonotype itself: This may arise from a read error, as a much more abundant clone is one base away. This chain joins TRBV20-1 and TRBJ2-7; unclear D gene. Per germline, CDR1 DFQATT and CDR2 SNEGSKA (reference sequence). The CDR3 has 13 amino acids. The chain's CDR3 is CSARSRSSYKQYF. As DNA, the CDR3 is TGCAGTGCTAGATCTCGGAGCTCCTACAAGCAGTACTTC.

This sequence joins TRBV9 and TRBJ1-2, with a weak D call TRBD1 (5 bases). The CDR3 is 11 residues long. Germline CDR1 reads SGDLS; CDR2 reads YYNGEE. V was shortened by 3 bases and J by 7 bases, with 7 bases between the two germline ends. The chain's CDR3 is CASSAQGGYTF. CDR3 coding DNA: TGTGCCAGCAGCGCGCAGGGTGGCTACACCTTC.

The V call is TRBV29-1, the J call TRBJ2-3; D is possibly TRBD1 or TRBD2 (5 bases each). Trimming stripped 5 bases from V and 4 bases from J, with 10 bases between. Germline CDR1 reads SQVTM; CDR2 reads ANQGSEA. The CDR3 loop spans 12 amino acids. CDR3 nucleotide sequence: TGCAGCGTTCGGGGCGGCCCAGATACGCAGTATTTT. Amino acid sequence: CSVRGGPDTQYF.

The V call is TRBV11-2, the J call TRBJ1-1, with 7 bases lining up with TRBD1. The ends lost 6 bases at V and 3 bases at J; junction bases unmatched: 4. The CDR3 has 13 amino acids. Germline-derived CDR1 and CDR2 are SGHAT and FQNNGV. CDR3 sequence: CASRGQVDTEAFF. The CDR3 nucleotides read TGTGCCAGCAGAGGACAGGTCGACACTGAAGCTTTCTTT.

The V and J genes are TRBV12-3 or TRBV12-4 and TRBJ1-2; D gene uncertain. The CDR3 runs 12 residues. V was pared by 3 bases and J by 8 bases, with 10 bases between. CDR3 coding DNA: TGTGCCAGCAGTTTGGACGGGCTCGGCTACACCTTC. Translation gives CASSLDGLGYTF.

As concerns this clonotype: This may be a read error, as it is one base from a much larger clone. This chain connects TRBV7-2 to TRBJ1-4; D may be TRBD1 (5 bases). Germline V CDR1 and CDR2: SGHTA, FQGNSA. With 5 bases removed from V and 3 bases from J, the gap between germline ends came to 25 bases. The CDR3 contains 19 residues. This CDR3 reads CASSPRNAGRSAANEKLFF. DNA of the CDR3: TGTGCCAGCAGCCCCAGAAATGCGGGACGCTCAGCGGCTAATGAAAAACTGTTTTTT.

The genes are TRBV29-1 and TRBJ2-3, with D possibly matching TRBD1 (6 bases). Trimming took off 2 bases at V and 2 bases at J, with 11 bases between the two ends. Looked up from germline, CDR1 is SQVTM and CDR2 is ANQGSEA. The CDR3 runs to 14 residues. The CDR3 here is CSVEKQGYTDTQYF. CDR3 coding DNA: TGCAGCGTTGAAAAACAGGGATACACAGATACGCAGTATTTT.

V is TRBV7-3 and J is TRBJ1-1; 11 bases match TRBD1. The germline V gene encodes CDR1 SGHTA and CDR2 FQGTGA. V was pared by 7 bases and J by 8 bases, with 3 bases of the junction left unmatched. The CDR3 runs to 12 residues. CDR3 DNA: TGTGCCAGCACAGGGACAGGGGGAGAAGCTTTCTTT. Residues: CASTGTGGEAFF. The full variable domain, rest sourced from reference TRBV7-3 and TRBJ1-1, is GAGVSQTPSNKVTEKGKYVELRCDPISGHTALYWYRQSLGQGPEFLIYFQGTGAADDSGLPNDRFFAVRPEGSVSTLKIQRTERGDSAVYLCASTGTGGEAFFGQGTRLTVV.